This T cell receptor beta chain emerged from a study of OX40 agonist ivuxolimab in advanced cancers. Study at large: Approximately 40% of patients had received prior checkpoint inhibitor therapy.

Study-wide results and caveats: Patients who responded partially at 0.1-3.0 mg/kg showed clonal expansion ranking among the lowest. Within 6 weeks, CD4+ and CD8+ blood T cells expanded clonally at 0.1 to 3.0 mg/kg.

As for this clone: Its target is not known.

Libraries were prepared by immunoSEQ multiplex PCR; TCRdb keeps only in-frame clonotypes and omits some of them. The repertoire has roughly 83,000 clones, around 90% of them found once; the top ten carry 8.4%. Trimming took off 6 bases at V and 0 bases at J, with 12 bases between the two ends. The CDR3 extends over 15 amino acids. Germline-derived CDR1 and CDR2 are MNHEY and SVGAGI. The sample was CD4+ or CD8+ T cells sorted from blood, taken in a trial of the OX40 agonist ivuxolimab. The chain has TRBV6-5 and TRBJ1-3; D not certain. This TCR was sampled from an adult with an advanced solid tumor such as melanoma, head and neck, liver or kidney cancer. The CDR3 DNA reads as TGTGCCAGCAGCCCTACAGAGATCTCTGGAAACACCATATATTTT. Its translation is CASSPTEISGNTIYF.